This T cell receptor (beta chain) emerged from a study of cytomegalovirus exposure and HLA in healthy donors. Across the whole study: Early released data had tens of millions of unique TCRs, all coming from HLA-typed donors. Genotyping of 430 or so donors showed that around 81% belonged to the Caucasian-associated ancestry cluster. Overall study findings and caveats: An ancestry cluster, one associated with Asian ancestry, reportedly showed fewer N-insertions than the approximately 660-donor mean in a later analysis.

As for the donors, each was a healthy bone marrow donor. As concerns this clone: Its antigen remains unknown.

The germline CDR1 and CDR2 sequences are MNHEY and SMNVEV (reference sequence). The V gene end was trimmed by 5 bases and the J gene end by 4 bases; junction bases not matched to a gene: 9. The CDR3 spans 16 residues. The PCR employed 60 Vbeta primers together with 13 Jbeta primers. Sequencing was performed with immunoSEQ multiplex PCR; in TCRdb, only in-frame clones are kept and a portion is missing. Of 150,000 to 200,000 clones detected, around 77% appear once; the ten largest clones hold 1.5% to 2%. V and J are TRBV27 and TRBJ2-1; TRBD1 agrees at 9 bases. The TCR comes from a woman aged 25 to 39 in good health and CMV-seronegative. The sample taken for sequencing was PBMCs. CDR3 bases: TGTGCCAGCAGTCCCCACCGGGACAGGGCGTACAATGAGCAGTTCTTC. It codes for CASSPHRDRAYNEQFF.